A selection of T cell receptor beta chains follows, all from one sample in a study of cytomegalovirus exposure and HLA in healthy donors. Clones were sequenced by immunoSEQ multiplex PCR, and TCRdb holds only the in-frame ones, with some missing. This sample's clone table lists more than 30,000 clones. The sequenced sample consisted of PBMCs. The receptors originated from a man aged 35 to 55 in good health and CMV-seropositive. The conserved cysteine and the conserved F or W are not part of the CDR3 here.

TRBV5-4,TRBJ2-1,ASSLGGLAGQDEQF
TRBV11-3,TRBJ2-1,ASSFWREGGEQF
TRBV7-9,TRBJ2-1,ASSLTQGHEQF
TRBV18,TRBJ2-7,ASSPGDYEQY
TRBV7-9,TRBJ2-6,ASTWTSGGGANVLT
TRBV7-9,TRBJ2-5,ATHTVSVKGGETQY
TRBV5-4,TRBJ1-6,ASSLGIGRGPTNSPLH
TRBV30,TRBJ2-1,AWSNRSEQF
TRBV2,TRBJ2-3,ASSLGLAGGNTDTQY
TRBV7-8,TRBJ1-6,ASSWDREVSYNSPLH
TRBV27,TRBJ1-5,ASSRGGVSNQPQH
TRBV5-4,TRBJ1-2,ASSSVDSAIYGYT